Sequencing of this TCR beta chain was carried out in a study of T cell changes during pregnancy in multiple sclerosis. The assay was immunoSEQ multiplex PCR, and TCRdb's table has in-frame clones only and misses some. This table holds 45,000 to 60,000 clones, 90% to 95% found once. In germline, CDR1 is MDHEN, CDR2 SYDVKM. Trimming pared 2 bases from V and 2 bases from J, leaving 16 bases between. The CDR3 consists of 18 residues. The sequenced sample was CD4+ T cells from peripheral blood mononuclear cells, obtained before pregnancy. This chain links TRBV28 with TRBJ2-6; D perhaps matches TRBD1 (5 bases). The clonotype was recovered from a female donor with multiple sclerosis, enrolled in a pregnancy study. The CDR3 nucleotides read TGTGCCAGCAGTTTAGGGCAGGGCGGCAGGGCTGGGGCCAACGTCCTGACTTTC. It specifies CASSLGQGGRAGANVLTF.